This T cell receptor beta chain was captured by sequencing in a study of blood T cell repertoires in COVID-19 (dated by TCRdb to about 2020). Regarding the study in general: The collaborator samples originated in the United States, Italy and Spain and spanned the acute and convalescent phases of COVID-19. Samples came from the ongoing ImmuneRACE study (first 160 participants) plus 1,254 subjects from 6 global collaborators. The repertoires were made available in a free public database intended to serve as a resource for research on the immune response to SARS-CoV-2. A de-identified subject ID, COVID-19 status, age in years and sex were almost always included in the sample metadata. Where available, HLA class I and class II types were taken from metadata supplied by the sample provider and were not determined by assay-based typing. The material from the prospective study consisted of cDNA or gDNA derived from T cells, B-cell-depleted T cells, or PBMCs. Deeply sampled blood TCRbeta repertoires from subjects exposed to, actively infected with, or recovered from COVID-19 were included in the dataset.

Whole blood was collected in K2EDTA tubes by collaborating institutions according to the institutions' own protocols. For TCRbeta analysis, collaborator samples were shipped as frozen whole blood, as isolated PBMCs, or as DNA extracted from either sample type. TCRbeta CDR3 regions were amplified from genomic DNA by means of the immunoSEQ Assay, a bias-controlled multiplex PCR. On the study's bioinformatics: Within the assay, amplification of reference gene primers was used to estimate how many nucleated cells each sample contained. To quantify the absolute abundance of each unique TCRbeta CDR3 rearrangement, sequence reads were collapsed and filtered. For each sample, productive Simpson clonality was calculated as the square root of Simpson's diversity index over productive rearrangements. In TCRdb, the immuneACCESS table is reduced to in-frame sequences with V and J assigned. These tables do not hold every clone; where another copy was compared, an unresolved V gene accounts for under half, and the others remain unexplained. V, J and clone size derive from that table, while D and trimming were established from the DNA sequence. Recorded for this sample are under 250,000 clones; about 86% of them occurred a single time. Over 7.5% of the sample belongs to the ten largest clones.

The CDR1 and CDR2 encoded by the germline V gene are SGHTS and YDEGEE. V is trimmed back by 2 bases and J by 2 bases, and the junction contains 6 bases that no gene match accounts for. The CDR3, from cysteine to phenylalanine, totals 15 residues. Just the 45-base CDR3 DNA is kept, in frame starting at base 1. What the authors observed across the whole study: How much clinical and demographic metadata was included differed by source and by participant, and the metadata was provided uncurated.

Worth noting for this clone: What antigen it recognizes has not been identified. Base quality data are lacking; no much larger clone is found one base away.

The sequence was obtained from a man older than 75 with acute or convalescent COVID-19. The specimen sequenced was peripheral blood. Recombination joined TRBV5-8 with TRBJ1-2, with 7 bases aligning to TRBD1. The CDR3 has the sequence CASSFLSTGNYGYTF. The DNA sequence is given as TGTGCCAGCAGCTTTTTATCGACAGGGAACTATGGCTACACCTTC.